The 25 T cell receptor beta chains below come from one sample, sequenced in a study of cytomegalovirus exposure and HLA in healthy donors. PCR employed 60 Vbeta and 13 Jbeta primers. Method: immunoSEQ multiplex PCR; TCRdb's copy keeps in-frame clones and lacks some. The sample gives approximately 90,000 clones, under 80% of which show up once; approximately 2% is in the top ten. Input material: PBMCs. The receptors here all came from a boy aged 10-17 years in good health and CMV-seronegative.

The V and J genes are TRBV9 and TRBJ2-7, with TRBD1 identical over 9 bases. Unmatched junction bases numbered 11, after V lost 4 bases and J lost 6 bases. CDR3 length: 15 residues. The germline CDR1 and CDR2 sequences are SGDLS and YYNGEE. CDR3 nucleotide sequence: TGTGCCAGCAGCACCCGAACAGGGGGCCCCGGCGAGCAGTACTTC. As protein: CASSTRTGGPGEQYF.

The gene calls are TRBV7-2 and TRBJ2-7, with 7 bases identical to TRBD2. The CDR3 is 14 amino acids. V dropped 6 bases and J dropped 0; count of bases not matched to a gene: 5. CDR1 is SGHTA, CDR2 FQGNSA, per germline. The CDR3 region is CASSAGVSSYEQYF. The CDR3 nucleotides are TGTGCCAGCAGTGCGGGGGTTAGCTCCTACGAGCAGTACTTC.

The J gene is TRBJ2-7, the V gene TRBV6-5, with D maybe TRBD2 (6 bases). Germline assignment: CDR1 MNHEY and CDR2 SVGAGI. The V end was cut by 2 bases, the J end by 9 bases, with 8 bases between. This CDR3 contains 11 residues. CDR3 sequence (DNA): TGTGCCAGCAGTTACGCCGGGAGGCAGTACTTC. Its protein is CASSYAGRQYF.

J is TRBJ2-7 and V is TRBV10-3, with D possibly TRBD2 on 6 matching bases. The CDR3 totals 13 residues. The germline gives CDR1 ENHRY, CDR2 SYGVKD. Trimming pared 5 bases from V and 0 bases from J, leaving 8 bases between. CDR3 loop: CAISRRDSYEQYF. The CDR3 region has the DNA TGTGCCATCAGTAGGCGGGACTCCTACGAGCAGTACTTC.

V is TRBV6-5 and J is TRBJ2-1, with TRBD1 identical over 10 bases. There are 15 residues in the CDR3. Germline trimming cut 2 bases from V and 8 bases from J; bases unmatched to any gene: 6. From germline, CDR1 is MNHEY and CDR2 SVGAGI. The CDR3 sequence is CASSYRGQGWDEQFF. The CDR3 DNA follows: TGTGCCAGCAGTTACCGGGGACAGGGGTGGGATGAGCAGTTCTTC.

This clone was observed a handful of times. This chain uses TRBV28 with TRBJ1-5, with D hard to call. The CDR3 contains 12 residues. The germline V gene has CDR1 MDHEN and CDR2 SYDVKM. V was pared by 7 bases and J by 1 base, with 5 bases between. In nucleotides, the CDR3 is TGTGCCAGCACAGCGAGCAATCAGCCCCAGCATTTT. Translating gives CASTASNQPQHF.

The V call is TRBV10-3, the J call TRBJ2-7; 11 bases fit TRBD2. CDR1 is ENHRY, CDR2 SYGVKD, per germline. J was trimmed by 5 bases and V by 8 bases; bases with no gene match: 14. The CDR3 runs 16 residues. The CDR3 reads CAIGTTSGTTIHEQYF. In DNA form, the CDR3 reads TGTGCCATCGGCACGACTAGCGGGACGACCATTCACGAGCAGTACTTC.

The chain joins TRBV7-9 to TRBJ2-7; TRBD1 aligns across 10 bases. Losses at the gene ends were 4 bases for V and 6 bases for J; bases not matched to a gene: 6. The CDR3 covers 14 residues. Germline CDR1 SEHNR, CDR2 FQNEAQ (reference sequence). CDR3 sequence reads: CASSWDRGEAEQYF. Written as DNA, the CDR3 is TGTGCCAGCAGCTGGGACAGGGGTGAAGCCGAGCAGTACTTC.

The chain carries TRBV30 and TRBJ1-3, with 7 positions matching TRBD1. The V gene end was trimmed by 0 bases and the J gene end by 2 bases; junction bases not matched to a gene: 4. The germline V gene has CDR1 GTSNPN and CDR2 SVGIG (reference sequence). The CDR3 is 15 residues long. The CDR3 nucleotides are TGTGCCTGGAGTGTACGAGACAGGGCTGGAAACACCATATATTTT. As protein: CAWSVRDRAGNTIYF.

This clone occurred once. The chain carries TRBV30 and TRBJ2-7, with no clear D. Per germline, CDR1 GTSNPN and CDR2 SVGIG (reference sequence). V shed 2 bases and J shed 0 bases, with 11 bases lying between them. The CDR3 length is 14 residues. The DNA of the CDR3 is TGTGCCTGGAGTCGGCCCCCTAGCTCCTACGAGCAGTACTTC. This gives the protein CAWSRPPSSYEQYF.

V is TRBV28 and J is TRBJ2-7; D gene unclear. Germline loops: CDR1 MDHEN, CDR2 SYDVKM. The CDR3 length is 13 residues. Trimming removed 6 bases from V and 3 bases from J, with 12 bases in between. DNA for the CDR3: TGTGCCAGCAGAGAGGTATACGGCTACGAGCAGTACTTC. Its protein product is CASREVYGYEQYF.

The genes are TRBV7-2 and TRBJ2-2; 10 positions agree with TRBD1. CDR1 and CDR2 from the germline V gene are SGHTA and FQGNSA. Trimming removed 5 bases from V and 5 bases from J; junction bases left unmatched: 8. The CDR3 runs to 16 residues. The CDR3 DNA reads as TGTGCCAGCAGCGAACCGGGACAGGGGATTACCGGGGAGCTGTTTTTT. It specifies CASSEPGQGITGELFF.

A few counts support this clone. This chain joins TRBV29-1 and TRBJ1-1, with unresolved D. The germline CDR1 and CDR2 sequences are SQVTM and ANQGSEA. CDR3 length: 14 amino acids. V gave up 3 bases and J gave up 0 bases, with 11 bases separating them. CDR3 region: CSVDRRQVNTEAFF. CDR3 coding DNA: TGCAGCGTTGATCGTCGGCAGGTGAACACTGAAGCTTTCTTT.

This chain connects TRBV6-1 to TRBJ2-7, with D maybe TRBD1 (6 bases). Trimming removed 6 bases from V and 3 bases from J, with 12 bases in between. From germline, CDR1 is MNHNS and CDR2 SASEGT. This CDR3 comprises 13 residues. CDR3 loop: CASRQGGDYEQYF. CDR3 nucleotide sequence: TGTGCCAGCAGACAGGGTGGAGACTACGAGCAGTACTTC.

This clone has just a few counts. V gene TRBV30 combines with J gene TRBJ2-7; D unresolved. CDR1 and CDR2 from the germline V gene are GTSNPN and SVGIG (reference sequence). Deletions cut 0 bases from V and 2 bases from J, with 8 bases between. CDR3 length: 13 amino acids. The CDR3 DNA follows: TGTGCCTGGAGTGTACTGGGCCCCTACGAGCAGTACTTC. Residues: CAWSVLGPYEQYF. Full variable domain (missing parts from reference TRBV30 and TRBJ2-7): SQTIHQWPATLVQPVGSPLSLECTVEGTSNPNLYWYRQAAGRGLQLLFYSVGIGQISSEVPQNLSASRPQDRQFILSSKKLLLSDSGFYLCAWSVLGPYEQYFGPGTRLTVT.

V is TRBV7-2 and J is TRBJ2-3, with D possibly TRBD2 on 6 matching bases. The CDR3 covers 16 residues. Germline CDR1 reads SGHTA; CDR2 reads FQGNSA. Deletions cut 2 bases from V and 2 bases from J, with 14 bases between. The CDR3: CASSLFGAGTTDTQYF. CDR3 DNA: TGTGCCAGCAGCTTATTCGGGGCGGGGACCACAGATACGCAGTATTTT.

This clone has a handful of counts. The rearrangement links TRBV14 to TRBJ2-3, with D maybe TRBD2 (6 bases). With 5 bases removed from V and 4 bases from J, the gap between germline ends came to 13 bases. The germline V gene has CDR1 SGHDN and CDR2 FVKESK. This CDR3 contains 14 residues. CDR3 protein: CASSLGGAADTQYF. CDR3 DNA: TGTGCCAGCAGCTTAGGCGGGGCCGCAGATACGCAGTATTTT.

The chain joins TRBV7-9 to TRBJ2-7, with D possibly TRBD1 on 6 matching bases. There are 13 residues in the CDR3. V lost 1 base to trimming and J lost 5 bases, with 9 bases between them. CDR1 is SEHNR, CDR2 FQNEAQ, per germline (reference sequence). The CDR3 protein is CASSLGGTNEQYF. The CDR3 coding sequence is TGTGCCAGCAGCTTAGGGGGGACAAACGAGCAGTACTTC.

V is TRBV6-1 and J is TRBJ2-1, with TRBD2 matching over 10 bases. Germline values: CDR1 MNHNS, CDR2 SASEGT. Germline trimming cut 6 bases from V and 9 bases from J; bases unmatched to any gene: 5. CDR3 length: 13 residues. CDR3 nucleotides: TGTGCCAGCAGGGTAGCGGGAGGAACTGAGCAGTTCTTC. This gives the protein CASRVAGGTEQFF.

This chain joins TRBV10-3 and TRBJ1-5; 8 positions agree with TRBD1. The CDR3 spans 16 residues. Germline CDR1 is ENHRY and CDR2 is SYGVKD. V was clipped by 0 bases and J by 7 bases; unmatched bases: 8. Here the CDR3 reads CAISESMDRAGQPQHF. DNA of the CDR3: TGTGCCATCAGTGAGTCGATGGACAGGGCAGGGCAGCCCCAGCATTTT.

This sequence joins TRBV29-1 and TRBJ2-7; D not resolved. V dropped 7 bases and J dropped 5 bases, with 12 bases sitting between them. The CDR3 covers 11 residues. CDR1 is SQVTM and CDR2 is ANQGSEA in the germline V gene. The CDR3 reads CSAASNHEQYF. For the CDR3, the DNA is TGCAGCGCCGCGTCCAACCACGAGCAGTACTTC.

This clone was observed a single time. The chain is built from TRBV6-4 and TRBJ1-6, with TRBD1 as a possible D gene (6 bases). The CDR3 has 14 residues. The V gene's germline CDR1 is MRHNA and CDR2 SNTAGT. The V end lost 6 bases, the J end lost 2 bases, and 8 bases lay between the germline ends. DNA for the CDR3: TGTGCCAGCAGCCGGGACACCTATAATTCACCCCTCCACTTT. As protein: CASSRDTYNSPLHF.

The chain links TRBV30 to TRBJ2-7; 7 positions match TRBD1. This CDR3 has 12 amino acids. CDR1 GTSNPN and CDR2 SVGIG come from the germline V gene (reference sequence). The ends lost 3 bases at V and 3 bases at J; junction bases unmatched: 2. CDR3 sequence (DNA): TGTGCCTGGAGGGGGGACAGCTACGAGCAGTACTTC. Protein sequence: CAWRGDSYEQYF.

This clone has just a few counts. One junction end disagrees with the germline gene, perhaps due to a read error. The gene calls are TRBV4-3 and TRBJ2-7, with D uncertain. Germline V gene lookup returns CDR1 LGHNA and CDR2 YSLEER. The CDR3 loop spans 15 amino acids. The CDR3 DNA reads TGCGCCAGCAGCCAAGATCGGGTGAGTTCCTCCGAGCAGTACTTC. Its translation: CASSQDRVSSSEQYF.

V and J are TRBV30 and TRBJ2-3; D is undetermined. Germline V gene lookup returns CDR1 GTSNPN and CDR2 SVGIG (reference sequence). V lost 2 bases and J lost 5, with 8 bases in between. CDR3 size: 12 residues. The CDR3, as DNA: TGTGCCTGGAGTTCTCTAGAAGATACGCAGTATTTT. Encoded protein: CAWSSLEDTQYF. The variable domain in full, with the rest retrieved from reference TRBV30 and TRBJ2-3, is SQTIHQWPATLVQPVGSPLSLECTVEGTSNPNLYWYRQAAGRGLQLLFYSVGIGQISSEVPQNLSASRPQDRQFILSSKKLLLSDSGFYLCAWSSLEDTQYFGPGTRLTVL.